These T cell receptor beta chains were read from a single sample in a study of CD8 T cells in ankylosing spondylitis. TCRdb ran MiXCR on the 5' RACE reads and lists one entry per CDR3 protein. This table holds 200,000 to 250,000 distinct CDR3 sequences, more than 9% found once. Sequenced: blood, either unsorted or a sorted T cell fraction (not recorded which). These receptors were collected from a male donor with ankylosing spondylitis or in good health (not recorded which). The conserved cysteine and the conserved F or W are not part of the CDR3 here. Some rows have no size entry. The others give once, few or many, or a class for an expanded clone.

size | V | CDR3
- | TRBV28 | ASSFEENQPQH
few | TRBV7-2 | ASSRRWTSGGVNRQF
- | TRBV6-2/TRBV6-3 | ASSPWTETYEQY
many | TRBV28 | ASRTSGQGLAPLH
few | TRBV20-1 | SARDLGDASSYNSPLH
- | TRBV6-2/TRBV6-3 | ASSYILAGGPISYNEQF
many | TRBV5-1 | ASSDISTDTQY
- | TRBV12-2 | ASRGTGGRIAEAF
few | TRBV20-1 | SARDSQGQETQY
many | TRBV5-1 | ASSFLSSMETQY
many | TRBV5-1 | ASSLEGNPGNTIY
- | TRBV5-1 | ASSQTQWGPGMFNEQF
many | TRBV12-3/TRBV12-4 | ASSNAGNYGYT
many | TRBV7-2 | ASSLAAGSNYGYT
many | TRBV20-1 | SARDWAQETQY
many | TRBV15 | ATSNGGEAREKLF
many | TRBV7-6 | ASSLDLSASGGKSYEQY
- | TRBV7-3 | ASSSLGADTQY
many | TRBV9 | ASSYGRVSTEAF
many | TRBV12-3/TRBV12-4 | ASSLEETQY
few | TRBV7-2 | ASPIRGSNLYGYT
many | TRBV5-1 | ASSQESRQVPPYNEQF